This T cell receptor (beta chain) was recovered during a study of T cells in Graves' hyperthyroidism and ophthalmopathy. Study details: Peripheral blood was taken when the disease was first diagnosed, before any treatment began.

This clonotype was recorded at least ten times. RNA transcripts were the template for amplifying TCR beta CDR3 regions. A first-round RT-PCR of the TCR CDR3 used the HTBI primer set. TCRdb re-derived calls from the multiplex PCR reads in MiXCR, one entry per CDR3 protein. In the table there are about 290,000 distinct CDR3 sequences, roughly 13% of which are singletons. A lack of ophthalmopathy progression within 18 months defined stable Graves' hyperthyroidism. V lost 5 bases and J 1 base, leaving 12 bases between the germline ends. CDR3 length equals 14 residues. This clonotype was sampled from a middle-aged woman with Graves' hyperthyroidism. The V call is TRBV12-3 or TRBV12-4, the J call TRBJ2-7; weak D call: TRBD1 (5 bases). Sequenced: blood. The CDR3 sequence is CASSRAGLSYEQYF. DNA for the CDR3: TGTGCCAGCAGTCGCGCAGGGCTATCCTACGAGCAGTACTTC.